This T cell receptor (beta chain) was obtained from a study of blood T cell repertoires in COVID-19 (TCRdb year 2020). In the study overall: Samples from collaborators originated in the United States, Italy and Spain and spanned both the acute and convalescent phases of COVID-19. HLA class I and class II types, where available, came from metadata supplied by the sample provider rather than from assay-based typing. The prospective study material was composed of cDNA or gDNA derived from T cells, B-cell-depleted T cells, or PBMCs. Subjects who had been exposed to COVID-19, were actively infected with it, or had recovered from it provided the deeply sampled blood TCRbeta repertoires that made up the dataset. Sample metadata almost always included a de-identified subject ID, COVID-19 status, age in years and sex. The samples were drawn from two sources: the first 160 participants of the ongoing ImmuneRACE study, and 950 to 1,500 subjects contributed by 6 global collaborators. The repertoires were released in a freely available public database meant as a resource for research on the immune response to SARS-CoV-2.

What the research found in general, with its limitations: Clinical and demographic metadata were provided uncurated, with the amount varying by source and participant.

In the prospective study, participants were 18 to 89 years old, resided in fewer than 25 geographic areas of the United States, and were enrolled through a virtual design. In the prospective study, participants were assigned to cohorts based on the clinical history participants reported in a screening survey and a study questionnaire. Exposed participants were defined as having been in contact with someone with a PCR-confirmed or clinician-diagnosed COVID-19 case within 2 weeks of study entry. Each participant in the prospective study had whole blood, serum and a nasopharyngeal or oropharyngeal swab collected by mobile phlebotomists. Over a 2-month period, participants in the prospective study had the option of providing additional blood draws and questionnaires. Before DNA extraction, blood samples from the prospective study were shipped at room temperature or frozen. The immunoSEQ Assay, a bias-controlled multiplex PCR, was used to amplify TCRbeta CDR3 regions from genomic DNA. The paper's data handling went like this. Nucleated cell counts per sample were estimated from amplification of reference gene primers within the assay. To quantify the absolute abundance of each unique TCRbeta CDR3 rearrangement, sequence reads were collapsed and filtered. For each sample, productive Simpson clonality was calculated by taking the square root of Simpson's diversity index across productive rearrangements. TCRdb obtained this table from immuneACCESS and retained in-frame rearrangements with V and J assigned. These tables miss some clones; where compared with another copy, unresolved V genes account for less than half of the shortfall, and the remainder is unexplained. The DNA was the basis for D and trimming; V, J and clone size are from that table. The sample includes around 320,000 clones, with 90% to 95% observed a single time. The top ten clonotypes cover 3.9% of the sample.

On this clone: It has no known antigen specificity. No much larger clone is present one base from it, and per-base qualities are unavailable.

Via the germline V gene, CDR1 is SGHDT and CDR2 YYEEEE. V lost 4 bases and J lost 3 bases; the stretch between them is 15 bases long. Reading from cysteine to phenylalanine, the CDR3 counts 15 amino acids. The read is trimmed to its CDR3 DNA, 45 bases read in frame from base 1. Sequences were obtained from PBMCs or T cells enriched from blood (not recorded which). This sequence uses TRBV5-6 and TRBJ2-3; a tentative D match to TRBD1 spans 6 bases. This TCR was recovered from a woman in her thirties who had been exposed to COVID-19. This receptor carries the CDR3 CASSTGPQGTDTQYF. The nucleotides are TGTGCCAGCAGCACCGGACCTCAGGGGACAGATACGCAGTATTTT.